This TCR beta chain originates from a study of Ad26.COV2.S vaccination and SARS-CoV-2 variants. Study-level background: It was the COV1001 Ad26.COV2.S trial arm that included the donor. Study-wide points: Measures of TCR breadth and depth may have fallen short of total T cell responses. Those who received vaccine or placebo ended up with similar non-spike TCR breadth.

The CDR3 runs to 15 residues. V lost 1 base to trimming and J lost 5 bases; unmatched junction nucleotides: 1. Germline CDR1 SEHNR, CDR2 FQNEAQ (reference sequence). Some clones are missing from TCRdb's copy, which holds only in-frame ones; the method was immunoSEQ multiplex PCR. The sample includes roughly 350,000 clones, 88% seen only once; the top ten take 6.4%. The treatment denotes: some 19 received Ad26.COV2.S at low or high dose, single or two shots; about 5 received placebo; per-sample allocation not given. Material that was analyzed had been drawn on day 63 after the first vaccine or placebo injection. Wuhan-strain spike was delivered by a replication-incompetent Ad26 vector. Concerning this clone: Its antigen is unidentified.

Sequenced here: peripheral blood, sampled in a trial of Ad26.COV2.S vaccine versus placebo. The TCR originated in a person aged 18-60 years who received the Ad26.COV2.S COVID-19 vaccine or a placebo. This chain links TRBV7-9 with TRBJ2-1; the match to TRBD2 covers 11 bases. This chain's CDR3 is CASSLVAGGHNEQFF. CDR3 DNA sequence: TGTGCCAGCAGCTTAGTAGCGGGGGGGCACAATGAGCAGTTCTTC.